This TCR beta chain was retrieved from a study of T cell repertoires and leukemia-associated antigens. The CDR3 runs 15 residues. Germline V gene sequence: CDR1 LGHNA, CDR2 YNFKEQ. V was clipped by 1 base and J by 2 bases; unmatched bases: 3. TCRdb called the 5' RACE reads again in MiXCR, with one record for every CDR3 protein. The table has over 9,000 distinct CDR3 sequences, roughly two fifths seen once. This clonotype was counted only a few times. Its antigen is unknown. The receptor comes from a female donor in good health. The sequenced sample was CD3+ T cells sorted from blood and cultured. The V gene is TRBV4-2, the J gene TRBJ2-3, with 7 nucleotides matching TRBD2. CDR3 loop: CASSQAGTNTDTQYF. In DNA, the CDR3 is TGTGCCAGCAGCCAAGCCGGGACTAACACAGATACGCAGTATTTT.